This T cell receptor beta chain was identified during a study of T-cell memory formation after mild COVID-19 (dated by TCRdb to the early 2020s). As for the study more broadly: TCR sequence clusters from the two donors were largely donor specific. Longitudinal TCRalpha and TCRbeta repertoire sequencing tracked T-cell clones expanding and contracting after mild COVID-19 in two donors. Two young, previously healthy adult volunteers made up the cohort, one male and one female. Summary of the overall study and its limitations: Only two mild cases were covered in the study, and larger cohorts including severe cases with pre-infection samples were considered necessary. Contracting CD4+ clones were found mainly in CM and EM memory subsets, while CD8+ clones were enriched in EMRA. Whether the second-wave clones peaking on day 37 were SARS-CoV-2 specific was not confirmed. Some responding clones were detected in pre-infection memory, suggesting pre-existing cross-reactive memory T cells joined the SARS-CoV-2 response. From day 15 to 85, contracting clones showed balanced CD4/CD8 phenotypes, whereas a second wave of clones that expanded from day 15 to 37 leaned towards CD4+.

This clonotype occurred a few times. Its binding antigen is unknown. Base quality data are lacking; no much larger clone is found one base away. Sequencing was carried out with an Illumina NovaSeq 6000. cDNA libraries for TCRalpha and TCRbeta were prepared by 5'RACE using constant-segment primers, with sample barcodes and unique molecular identifiers added. Trizol reagent was used to extract RNA from every sample. Libraries were amplified in two PCR steps, with a second sample barcode and Illumina TruSeq adapters added in the second step. Sequencing of the libraries was done on an Illumina NovaSeq, producing 2 x 150 bp paired-end reads. The authors' analysis ran thus. The reads were demultiplexed and collapsed into UMI-guided consensus sequences using migec v1.2.7. Using mixcr v2.1.11, UMI consensuses were aligned to TRA and TRB V and J templates and then assembled into clonotypes. A clonotype was counted as expanded or contracted only when both edgeR and NoisET called the clonotype significant, with the noise models trained on biological replicates. edgeR calls used a false discovery rate-adjusted p below 0.01 and a log2 fold-change threshold of 1. PCA with hierarchical clustering of max-normalized trajectories of the 1000 most abundant clonotypes was used as exploratory dynamics analysis. The CD4 or CD8 phenotype of responding clones was assigned using the separately sequenced CD4+ and CD8+ repertoires. TCRdb took the public reads, trimmed them with fastp at Q25, ran MiXCR for clone calling and kept in-frame beta chains. Duplicate CDR3 protein sequences are folded into a single record with the most common DNA and genes. The V and J calls here are based on TCRdb, not the publication. In all, the sample holds more than 200,000 distinct CDR3 sequences, and approximately 16% of those were seen once. The ten largest account for around 3.8% of the sample.

Germline trimming amounts to 5 bases on V and 0 bases on J, with 5 as the count of junction bases outside the gene matches. The CDR1 and CDR2 encoded by the germline V gene are SGHTA and FQGNSA. There are 15 amino acids in the CDR3, from cysteine to phenylalanine inclusive. The DNA shown is the 45-base CDR3, in frame from base 1. Ficoll-Paque density gradient centrifugation was the method used to isolate PBMCs. The sample was PBMCs or a T cell subset sorted from them (not recorded which). The clonotype comes from a young man who had mild COVID-19 (a few samples of this study predate the infection). The sample titles of this study are shuffled in the database, so cell type and time point are left out; the donor was told from shared clones. The sequence is built from TRBV7-2 and TRBJ1-1; TRBD1 fits 8 bases in the junction. The DNA is as follows: TGTGCCAGCAGCAAATACAGGGGGATGAACACTGAAGCTTTCTTT. Its translation reads: CASSKYRGMNTEAFF.